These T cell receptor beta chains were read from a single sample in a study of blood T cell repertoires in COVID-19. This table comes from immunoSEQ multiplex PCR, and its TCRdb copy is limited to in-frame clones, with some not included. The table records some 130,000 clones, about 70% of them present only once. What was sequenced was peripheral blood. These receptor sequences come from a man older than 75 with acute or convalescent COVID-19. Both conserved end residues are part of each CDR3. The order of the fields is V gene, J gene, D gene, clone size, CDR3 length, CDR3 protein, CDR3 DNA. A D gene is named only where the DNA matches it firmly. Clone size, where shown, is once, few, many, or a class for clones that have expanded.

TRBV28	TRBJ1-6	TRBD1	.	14	CASSGDSPKRNVHF	TGTGCCAGCAGTGGGGACAGCCCCAAGAGAAATGTCCACTTT
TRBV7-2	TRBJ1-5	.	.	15	CASSLSKGVSQPQHF	TGTGCCAGCAGCTTAAGTAAAGGGGTCAGTCAGCCCCAGCATTTT
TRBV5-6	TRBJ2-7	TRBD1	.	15	CASSLGLQGAHEQYF	TGTGCCAGCAGCTTGGGCTTACAGGGGGCGCACGAGCAGTACTTC
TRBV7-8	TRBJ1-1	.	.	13	CASSWGPNTEAFF	TGTGCCAGCAGCTGGGGGCCGAACACTGAAGCTTTCTTT
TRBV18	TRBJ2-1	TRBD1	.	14	CASSRGQTFNEQFF	TGTGCCAGCTCACGGGGACAGACCTTCAATGAGCAGTTCTTC
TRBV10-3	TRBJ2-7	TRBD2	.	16	CAISEWAGDASYEQYF	TGTGCCATCAGTGAGTGGGCGGGGGACGCCTCCTACGAGCAGTACTTC
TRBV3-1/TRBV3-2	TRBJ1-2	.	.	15	CASSPAWSRVGGYTF	TGTGCCAGCAGCCCAGCATGGTCCAGGGTGGGTGGCTACACCTTC
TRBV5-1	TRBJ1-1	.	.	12	CASKLEGAEAFF	TGCGCCAGCAAACTTGAGGGCGCTGAAGCTTTCTTT
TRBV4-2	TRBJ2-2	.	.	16	CASTDVLGRDTGELFF	TGTGCCAGCACCGATGTACTAGGGCGGGACACCGGGGAGCTGTTTTTT
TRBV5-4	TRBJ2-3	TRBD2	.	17	CASSPRVGTSGVNTQYF	TGTGCCAGCAGCCCCCGCGTGGGGACTAGCGGGGTCAATACGCAGTATTTT
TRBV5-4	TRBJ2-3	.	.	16	CASSLFGGPPTDTQYF	TGTGCCAGCAGCTTGTTCGGGGGTCCCCCCACAGATACGCAGTATTTT
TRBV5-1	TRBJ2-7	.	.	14	CASSSSDNPYEQYF	TGCGCCAGCAGCTCCTCGGACAATCCCTACGAGCAGTACTTC
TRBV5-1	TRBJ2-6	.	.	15	CASSLVEAGANVLTF	TGCGCCAGCAGCTTGGTCGAGGCCGGGGCCAACGTCCTGACTTTC
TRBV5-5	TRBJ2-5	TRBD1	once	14	CASSSGQGWETQYF	TGTGCCAGCAGTTCTGGACAGGGGTGGGAGACCCAGTACTTC
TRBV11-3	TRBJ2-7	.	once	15	CASSDGTVMAGEQYF	TGTGCCAGCAGCGACGGGACAGTGATGGCGGGAGAGCAGTACTTC
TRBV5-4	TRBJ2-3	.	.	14	CASSYRGATDTQYF	TGTGCCAGCAGCTACCGGGGGGCCACAGATACGCAGTATTTT
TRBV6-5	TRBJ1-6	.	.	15	CASSYEGSYNSPLHF	TGTGCCAGCAGTTACGAGGGCTCCTATAATTCACCCCTCCACTTT
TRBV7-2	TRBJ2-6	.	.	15	CASSPRLSGANVLTF	TGTGCCAGCAGCCCGCGTCTCTCTGGGGCCAACGTCCTGACTTTC
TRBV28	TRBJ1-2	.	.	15	CASSLTAINGGGYTF	TGTGCCAGCAGTTTAACAGCCATAAATGGTGGAGGCTACACCTTC
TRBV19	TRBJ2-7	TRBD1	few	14	CASRPPGQTHEQYF	TGTGCCAGTAGACCTCCGGGACAGACCCACGAGCAGTACTTC
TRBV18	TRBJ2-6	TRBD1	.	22	CASSPLLAIRRTGGSGANVLTF	TGTGCCAGCTCACCCCTCCTAGCTATACGCCGGACAGGGGGTTCTGGGGCCAACGTCCTGACTTTC
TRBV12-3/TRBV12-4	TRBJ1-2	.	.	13	CASSLFASYGYTF	TGTGCCAGCAGTTTATTCGCCAGCTATGGCTACACCTTC
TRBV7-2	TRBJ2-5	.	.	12	CASSSTVETQYF	TGTGCCAGCAGCTCAACGGTAGAGACCCAGTACTTC
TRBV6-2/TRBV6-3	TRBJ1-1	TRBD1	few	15	CASSFPRQGNTEAFF	TGTGCCAGCAGCTTCCCTCGACAGGGGAACACTGAAGCTTTCTTT
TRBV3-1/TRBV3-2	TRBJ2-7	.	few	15	CASSPKVGGAYEQYF	TGTGCCAGCAGCCCCAAGGTCGGAGGGGCCTACGAGCAGTACTTC
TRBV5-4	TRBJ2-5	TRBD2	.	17	CASSSGTSGDPQETQYF	TGTGCCAGCAGCTCGGGGACTAGCGGGGACCCACAAGAGACCCAGTACTTC
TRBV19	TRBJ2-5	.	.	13	CASSGGFQETQYF	TGTGCCAGTTCCGGGGGTTTCCAAGAGACCCAGTACTTC
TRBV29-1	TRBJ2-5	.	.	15	CSVLPGGGPQETQYF	TGCAGCGTTCTCCCCGGTGGCGGTCCCCAAGAGACCCAGTACTTC